Below are 25 T cell receptor beta chains sequenced from a single sample in a study of tumor and adjacent non-tumor tissue in lung cancer. Three rounds of nested PCR, following a modified ARM-PCR protocol, produced the TCRbeta library. Using its own MiXCR run on the multiplex PCR reads, TCRdb lists one record per CDR3 protein. The repertoire includes about 50,000 distinct CDR3 sequences, about 80% of them detected once, and about 23% sits in the top ten. This sample's RNA came from whole unsorted tissue. Distant lung tissue was collected more than 3 cm away from the tumor edge. Material: distant non-tumor lung tissue. The origin of the receptors is a woman aged 60-70 years with non-small cell lung cancer.

Regarding this clonotype: Mismatch with germline at one junction end may stem from a read error. The J gene is TRBJ1-3, the V gene TRBV6-5, with 7 bases matching TRBD1. The CDR3 has 14 residues. Germline values: CDR1 MNHEY, CDR2 SVGAGI. The CDR3 DNA follows: TGTGTCAGCAGGGGGTTCAGCTCTAGAAACACCATATATTTT. Encoded protein: CVSRGFSSRNTIYF.

This clonotype was counted a few times. The junction and the germline gene differ at one end; a read error may be behind it. The chain uses TRBV12-3 or TRBV12-4 and TRBJ2-3; D is unresolved. The CDR3 consists of 18 residues. CDR3 region: CASSPGLRTGNQADTQYF. The CDR3 region has the DNA TGTGCCAGCAGTCCCGGCCTGCGGACGGGTAATCAGGCTGATACACAGTATTTT.

This clonotype came up a few times. The junction does not match germline at one end; this may be a read error. This chain links TRBV20-1 with TRBJ1-5, with D possibly TRBD1 on 5 matching bases. Per germline, CDR1 DFQATT and CDR2 SNEGSKA (reference sequence). The CDR3 has 13 amino acids. The CDR3 loop reads CSASQGSYQPQHF. CDR3 nucleotide sequence: TGCAGTGCTAGTCAGGGTAGCTATCAGCCCCAGCATTTT.

On this clonotype: This clone may be a read error of a much larger clone one base away. The genes are TRBV28 and TRBJ2-2, with 8 bases that match TRBD2. Per germline, CDR1 MDHEN and CDR2 SYDVKM. This CDR3 has 15 amino acids. The CDR3 DNA reads as TGTACCAGCAGTCCCGGACTAGCCCGCACCGGGGAGCTGTTTTTT. Translation: CTSSPGLARTGELFF.

Concerning this clonotype: In this CDR3 the conserved last residue, phenylalanine or tryptophan, is missing, so a read error is likely. This chain connects TRBV6-5 to TRBJ2-6, with D uncertain. This CDR3 has 14 residues. The germline CDR1 and CDR2 sequences are MNHEY and SVGAGI. Trimming took 6 bases from V and 1 from J, leaving 7 bases between them. The CDR3 sequence is CASRYSSGANVLTL. CDR3 nucleotides: TGTGCCAGCAGGTACAGTTCTGGGGCCAACGTCCTGACTTTG.

The rearrangement links TRBV12-3 or TRBV12-4 to TRBJ2-3; weak D call: TRBD2 (5 bases). V lost 8 bases and J 2 bases, leaving 14 bases between the germline ends. The CDR3 totals 14 residues. CDR3: CASGHDYPTDTQYF. CDR3 nucleotide sequence: TGTGCCAGCGGTCACGACTATCCCACAGATACGCAGTATTTT.

This clonotype occurred many times. This may arise from a read error, as a much more abundant clone is one base away. This likely comes from a read error, as the CDR3 has no conserved phenylalanine or tryptophan at its end. This chain uses TRBV12-5 with TRBJ2-5; a weak D match, TRBD2 (6 bases). CDR1 LGHNT and CDR2 FRNRAP come from the germline V gene. V gave up 1 base and J gave up 7 bases, with 13 bases separating them. This CDR3 has 14 residues. CDR3 residues: CASGLGPTGGTQYY. DNA for the CDR3: TGTGCTAGTGGTTTGGGGCCCACCGGGGGGACCCAGTACTAC.

A note on this clonotype: The junction departs from germline at one end; a sequencing error may be responsible. This chain links TRBV11-2 with TRBJ2-2, with D perhaps matching TRBD1 or TRBD2 (6 bases each). Germline V gene sequence: CDR1 SGHAT, CDR2 FQNNGV. The CDR3 runs to 15 residues. The DNA for the CDR3 is TGTGCCAGCAACTTAGGCAGGGGATACACCGGGGGGCTGTTTTTT. The encoded protein is CASNLGRGYTGGLFF. Combining the CDR3 with reference TRBV11-2 and TRBJ2-2 gives the whole variable domain EAGVAQSPRYKIIEKRQSVAFWCNPISGHATLYWYQQILGQGPKLLIQFQNNGVVDDSQLPKDRFSAERLKGVDSTLKIQPAKLEDSAVYLCASNLGRGYTGGLFFGEGSRLTVL.

Comment on this clonotype: One end of the junction does not line up with germline, which may come from a read error. The chain combines TRBV4-1 with TRBJ1-1; 7 bases align to TRBD1. The CDR3 runs 15 residues. CDR1 MGHRA and CDR2 YSYEKL come from the germline V gene. CDR3 in amino acids: CACSQRQGAKAEAFF. The CDR3 DNA reads as TGCGCCTGCAGCCAACGACAGGGCGCGAAGGCTGAAGCTTTCTTT.

The chain carries TRBV4-2 and TRBJ2-1; TRBD2 aligns across 8 bases. This CDR3 has 16 residues. V dropped 5 bases and J dropped 7; count of bases not matched to a gene: 13. Germline assignment: CDR1 LGHNA and CDR2 YNFKEQ. The CDR3 sequence is CASSTSQREPVNEQFF. The CDR3 region has the DNA TGTGCCAGCAGCACCTCACAGCGGGAGCCTGTTAATGAGCAGTTCTTC.

Worth noting for this clonotype: A junction end diverges from the germline sequence, so it may reflect a read error. The chain is built from TRBV6-1 and TRBJ1-4, with D perhaps matching TRBD1 (5 bases). Germline loops: CDR1 MNHNS, CDR2 SASEGT. The CDR3 spans 15 residues. This CDR3 is CASTLTGTGDEILFF. The CDR3 region has the DNA TGTGCCAGCACGTTAACCGGGACGGGGGACGAAATACTGTTTTTT.

This clonotype was counted between two and nine times. One junction end does not reproduce the germline sequence, and a read error may be involved. This chain links TRBV12-3 or TRBV12-4 with TRBJ2-2; maybe TRBD2 (6 bases). The CDR3 runs 12 residues. CDR3 nucleotides: TGTGCCAGCGGTTTTGTGGGCGGGGAGCCGTTTTTT. Its protein product is CASGFVGGEPFF.

In its sample, this clonotype was seen a few times. V and J are TRBV11-2 and TRBJ2-3; D may correspond to TRBD1 or TRBD2 (5 bases each). The length of the CDR3 is 16 residues. The germline V gene encodes CDR1 SGHAT and CDR2 FQNNGV. V was trimmed by 3 bases and J by 6 bases, leaving 19 bases between them. CDR3 nucleotides: TGTGCCAGCAGCTTGGGACCGAGACAGTCCACGGATACGCAGTATTTT. Its translation is CASSLGPRQSTDTQYF.

Concerning this clonotype itself: It is likely a read error, because the conserved phenylalanine at the end of the CDR3 is missing. The V gene is TRBV6-2 or TRBV6-3, the J gene TRBJ2-7, with D unresolved. Looked up from germline, CDR1 is MNHEY and CDR2 is SVGEGT. The CDR3 totals 10 residues. V lost 11 bases and J lost 2, with 7 bases in between. CDR3 sequence (DNA): TGTGCCTGCGGAACCTACGAGCAGTACTCC. It encodes CACGTYEQYS.

This sequence joins TRBV6-2 or TRBV6-3 and TRBJ2-7; TRBD1 is a possible D gene (6 bases). The germline V gene has CDR1 MNHEY and CDR2 SVGEGT. This CDR3 comprises 15 residues. The DNA for the CDR3 is TGTGTCAGCAGTTACTCCGACAGGAGCACCTACGAGCAGTACGTC. It codes for CVSSYSDRSTYEQYV.

Comment on this clonotype: An end of the junction does not agree with germline; a read error may underlie this. The chain combines TRBV20-1 with TRBJ1-1; no firm D call. Germline V lookup: CDR1 DFQATT, CDR2 SNEGSKA (reference sequence). CDR3 length equals 11 residues. The CDR3: CSADSNIEAFF. DNA for the CDR3: TGCAGTGCCGACTCGAACATTGAAGCTTTCTTT.

This clonotype was seen a handful of times. The junction shows a germline mismatch at one end, possibly a read error. This chain connects TRBV28 to TRBJ2-3; D may correspond to TRBD1 or TRBD2 (5 bases each). Germline values: CDR1 MDHEN, CDR2 SYDVKM. The CDR3 is 18 amino acids. The CDR3 is CVSSFDRRGFGLTDTQYF. DNA for the CDR3: TGTGTCAGCAGCTTCGACCGCCGGGGCTTCGGACTCACAGATACGCAGTATTTT.

This clonotype qualifies as medium-sized. The J gene is TRBJ2-1, the V gene TRBV4-2; TRBD2 matches 10 bases. The germline V gene encodes CDR1 LGHNA and CDR2 YNFKEQ. The CDR3 sequence is 17 residues long. V shed 0 bases and J 7 bases; nucleotides not matched to a gene: 9. CDR3 loop: CASSQDRASGGLNEQFF. CDR3 coding DNA: TGTGCCAGCAGCCAAGATCGGGCTAGCGGGGGCCTAAATGAGCAGTTCTTC.

The chain links TRBV28 to TRBJ1-4; D ambiguous. CDR1 MDHEN and CDR2 SYDVKM come from the germline V gene. V shed 6 bases and J shed 8 bases, with 19 bases lying between them. The CDR3 is 15 amino acids. The DNA for the CDR3 is TGTGCCAGCAGCTCCGTTGCGGGATGTCGAGAAAAACTGTTTTTT. Its translation: CASSSVAGCREKLFF.

Details on this clonotype: Since the CDR3 does not end with the conserved phenylalanine or tryptophan, this likely comes from a read error. This rearrangement joins TRBV29-1 to TRBJ2-7, with D maybe TRBD2 (6 bases). Germline values: CDR1 SQVTM, CDR2 ANQGSEA. V was pared by 4 bases and J by 7 bases, with 20 bases between. There are 14 residues in the CDR3. The DNA of the CDR3 is TGCAGCGTTGTTGCAGGGTCCCTGGGGAGGGAGCAGTACATC. Amino acids: CSVVAGSLGREQYI.

This clonotype occurred a few times. The chain carries TRBV7-8 and TRBJ2-7, with 7 positions matching TRBD1. Per the germline V gene, CDR1 is SGHVS and CDR2 is FQNEAQ. There are 15 residues in the CDR3. V dropped 8 bases and J dropped 1; count of bases not matched to a gene: 11. The CDR3: CASGQTGDSSYEQYF. CDR3 bases: TGTGCCAGCGGGCAGACTGGGGACAGTTCCTACGAGCAGTACTTC.

The rearrangement links TRBV5-4 to TRBJ2-3; the match to TRBD2 covers 10 bases. The CDR3 sequence is 17 residues long. The V gene end was trimmed by 4 bases and the J gene end by 8 bases; junction bases not matched to a gene: 16. CDR1 and CDR2 (germline): SGHNT, YYREEE (reference sequence). The CDR3 is CASSVGVAGGGRGTQYF. Written as DNA, the CDR3 is TGTGCCAGCAGCGTGGGAGTAGCGGGGGGAGGTAGAGGTACGCAGTATTTT.

About this clonotype: A read error may be the cause here, since a much bigger clone is one base away. This CDR3 is missing its conserved last phenylalanine or tryptophan, likely due to a read error. The V call is TRBV20-1, the J call TRBJ1-1; D gene ambiguous. The V gene's germline CDR1 is DFQATT and CDR2 SNEGSKA (reference sequence). V was shortened by 0 bases and J by 1 base, with 6 bases between the two germline ends. The length of the CDR3 is 13 residues. The CDR3 coding sequence is TGCAGTGCTAGAGATGACGGGAACACTGAAGCTTTCTTA. Translating it yields CSARDDGNTEAFL.

This clonotype occurred many times. This sequence joins TRBV4-3 and TRBJ2-1; no reliable D call. CDR1 is LGHNA and CDR2 is YSLEER in the germline V gene. This CDR3 comprises 17 residues. Between the trimmed V and J ends, which lost 2 bases and 0 bases, there was a span of 14 bases. The CDR3 nucleotides are TGCGCCAGCAGCCAAACTGTATCCTGGAGCTCCTACAATGAGCAGTTCTTC. Protein: CASSQTVSWSSYNEQFF.

Details on this clonotype: Sequence at one end of the junction differs from germline and may be a read error. The J gene is TRBJ2-1, the V gene TRBV14; no firm D call. This CDR3 is 16 amino acids long. CDR1 SGHDN and CDR2 FVKESK come from the germline V gene. The CDR3 sequence is CVSSQCRKVSYNEQFF. CDR3 bases: TGTGTCAGCAGCCAATGTCGGAAGGTGTCCTACAATGAGCAGTTCTTC.